This is a list of T cell receptor beta chains from one sample in a study of response to subunit inactivated influenza vaccine. A single record per CDR3 protein comes from TCRdb applying MiXCR to the RT-PCR reads. Here the sample spans 500,000 or so distinct CDR3 sequences, 10% to 11% being singletons. Here the sequenced sample was PBMCs from blood, taken 45 days after vaccination. The receptors here all came from a man aged 50-60 years who received an inactivated influenza vaccine. The CDR3 runs from the conserved cysteine through the conserved F or W. D genes are given only for firm matches. Clone size, where shown, is once, few, many, or a class for clones that have expanded.

d_gene | j_gene | v_gene | abundance | CDR3aa | CDR3nt
- | TRBJ2-5 | TRBV20-1 | many | CSARADRETQYF | TGCAGTGCGAGAGCGGATAGAGAGACCCAGTACTTC
- | TRBJ2-7 | TRBV20-1 | few | CSARDPTRYEQYF | TGCAGTGCTAGAGACCCAACCCGCTACGAGCAGTACTTC
- | TRBJ2-2 | TRBV20-1 | many | CSAEGRTGELFF | TGCAGTGCTGAGGGGCGGACCGGGGAGCTGTTTTTT
- | TRBJ1-1 | TRBV4-1 | - | CASSRAGGDTEAFF | TGCGCCAGCAGCCGGGCGGGGGGGGACACTGAAGCTTTCTTT
- | TRBJ1-1 | TRBV27 | few | CASSSPGANTEAFF | TGTGCCAGCAGTTCCCCCGGGGCGAACACTGAGGCTTTCTTT
- | TRBJ1-6 | TRBV5-1 | - | CASSLERQSSYNSPLHF | TGCGCCAGCAGCTTGGAGCGACAGAGCTCCTATAATTCACCCCTCCACTTT
- | TRBJ2-2 | TRBV5-1 | - | CASLVWPDTGELFF | TGCGCCAGCCTCGTTTGGCCCGACACCGGGGAGCTGTTTTTT
- | TRBJ2-3 | TRBV29-1 | - | CSVLEGGPQYF | TGCAGCGTTTTGGAGGGGGGGCCTCAGTATTTT
TRBD1 | TRBJ2-3 | TRBV7-2 | many | CASSLDRGLKLDTQYF | TGTGCCAGCAGCTTAGACAGGGGATTGAAATTAGATACGCAGTATTTT
- | TRBJ2-7 | TRBV7-7 | - | CASSLAPTGIYEQYF | TGTGCCAGCAGCTTAGCGCCGACCGGCATATACGAGCAGTACTTC
TRBD2 | TRBJ2-3 | TRBV3-1 | few | CASSHSLAGTDTQYF | TGTGCCAGCAGCCATAGCCTAGCGGGCACAGATACGCAGTATTTT
TRBD1 | TRBJ2-1 | TRBV5-4 | few | CASSLATGGRPSRYYNEQFF | TGTGCCAGCAGCTTGGCGACAGGGGGAAGGCCTTCCCGGTATTACAATGAGCAGTTCTTC
- | TRBJ2-1 | TRBV6-2/TRBV6-3 | - | CASSFFGQFF | TGTGCCAGCAGTTTTTTTGGGCAGTTCTTC
- | TRBJ2-7 | TRBV27 | - | CASSWYSANSYEQYF | TGTGCCAGCAGTTGGTATAGCGCGAACTCCTACGAGCAGTACTTC
TRBD2 | TRBJ2-5 | TRBV4-2 | - | CASSSPSGGKETQYF | TGTGCCAGCAGCTCCCCTAGCGGGGGGAAAGAGACCCAGTACTTC
- | TRBJ2-1 | TRBV7-8 | - | CASSPTSYYNEQFF | TGTGCCAGCAGCCCGACTAGTTACTACAATGAGCAGTTCTTC
TRBD1 | TRBJ1-2 | TRBV15 | - | CATSRERGPVGYTF | TGTGCCACCAGCAGAGAGAGGGGGCCGGTTGGCTACACCTTC
- | TRBJ2-7 | TRBV18 | few | CASSRQTGTTTYEQYF | TGTGCCAGCTCACGACAAACAGGGACGACCACCTACGAGCAGTACTTC
TRBD1 | TRBJ1-2 | TRBV6-2/TRBV6-3 | - | CASRLPGQGSGYTF | TGTGCCAGCAGGTTACCGGGACAGGGTTCCGGCTACACCTTC
- | TRBJ2-1 | TRBV6-2/TRBV6-3 | few | CASRPPERFSYNEQFF | TGTGCCAGCAGACCACCGGAGCGTTTCAGCTACAATGAGCAGTTCTTC
- | TRBJ2-7 | TRBV20-1 | few | CSAGYRRGDSYEQYF | TGCAGTGCTGGGTATAGGCGGGGCGACTCCTACGAGCAGTACTTC
- | TRBJ1-1 | TRBV12-3/TRBV12-4 | - | CASISLGAEAFF | TGTGCCAGCATCTCCCTTGGGGCTGAAGCTTTCTTT
TRBD2 | TRBJ2-3 | TRBV4-2 | few | CASSALLAGGRAQYF | TGTGCCAGCAGCGCCCTACTAGCGGGAGGACGCGCGCAGTATTTT
TRBD1 | TRBJ2-3 | TRBV11-2 | few | CASSLDTGGAQYF | TGTGCCAGCAGCTTAGATACAGGGGGTGCGCAGTATTTT
TRBD1 | TRBJ2-1 | TRBV5-1 | few | CASSLDGTGVWNEQFF | TGCGCCAGCAGCTTAGACGGGACAGGGGTGTGGAATGAGCAGTTCTTC
- | TRBJ1-5 | TRBV4-3 | many | CASSRMGGQPQHF | TGCGCCAGCAGCCGGATGGGGGGGCAGCCCCAGCATTTT
- | TRBJ1-1 | TRBV7-2 | - | CASSVRGGHTEAFF | TGTGCCAGCAGCGTCCGTGGGGGGCACACTGAAGCTTTCTTT
TRBD2 | TRBJ2-1 | TRBV24-1 | few | CATSGQTSTYNEQFF | TGTGCCACCAGTGGCCAGACTAGCACCTACAATGAGCAGTTCTTC
TRBD1 | TRBJ2-3 | TRBV7-2 | many | CASSFGTGKADTQYF | TGTGCCAGCAGCTTTGGGACAGGGAAAGCAGATACGCAGTATTTT
- | TRBJ2-5 | TRBV9 | few | CASSVEGSTGETQYF | TGTGCCAGCAGCGTAGAAGGGTCAACGGGAGAGACCCAGTACTTC
- | TRBJ2-5 | TRBV4-1 | few | CARDSRYQETQYF | TGCGCCAGAGACAGCCGGTACCAAGAGACCCAGTACTTC